One and the same sample provided the 10 T cell receptor beta chains below, sequenced in a study of CD8+CD57+ T cells in acquired aplastic anemia. Genomic DNA templated the TCR beta VDJ and CDR3 profiling. MiXCR was run by TCRdb on the reads, yielding one entry per CDR3 protein. The table records hundreds of thousands of distinct CDR3 sequences, around 30% of them present only once. Selection for sequencing was limited to patients who had shown CD8+CD57+ cell expansion by flow cytometry. The sequenced sample consisted of sorted CD4+, CD8+, or CD8+CD57+ T cells (not recorded which) from PBMCs. The receptors derive from a human donor with aplastic anemia.

This clonotype occurred a few times. V gene TRBV3-1 combines with J gene TRBJ1-1, with D possibly TRBD1 on 5 matching bases. Germline values: CDR1 LGHDT, CDR2 YNNKEL (reference sequence). This CDR3 has 12 amino acids. V was clipped by 3 bases and J by 7 bases, with 9 bases between them. CDR3 region: CASSQETGEAFF. The DNA for the CDR3 is TGTGCCAGCAGCCAGGAAACAGGTGAAGCTTTCTTT.

This chain uses TRBV9 with TRBJ1-4; TRBD1 matches 7 bases. Germline trimming cut 3 bases from V and 8 bases from J; bases unmatched to any gene: 4. The CDR3 consists of 13 residues. Germline CDR1 reads SGDLS; CDR2 reads YYNGEE. CDR3 DNA: TGTGCCAGCAGCGACAGGGGCGGGGAAAAACTGTTTTTT. This translates into CASSDRGGEKLFF.

The chain links TRBV2 to TRBJ1-2, with a weak D call TRBD1 (5 bases). The length of the CDR3 is 14 residues. The V end lost 6 bases, the J end lost 7 bases, and 18 bases lay between the germline ends. Germline lookup yields CDR1 SNHLY and CDR2 FYNNEI. CDR3 DNA: TGTGCCAGCAGAGATTCGGGACCCGGAGTTGGCTACACCTTC. Translation gives CASRDSGPGVGYTF. Variable domain in full (rest from reference TRBV2 and TRBJ1-2): EPEVTQTPSHQVTQMGQEVILRCVPISNHLYFYWYRQILGQKVEFLVSFYNNEISEKSEIFDDQFSVERPDGSNFTLKIRSTKLEDSAMYFCASRDSGPGVGYTFGSGTRLTVV.

V and J are TRBV12-3 or TRBV12-4 and TRBJ2-2; the D is unclear. The V gene lost 1 base and the J gene lost 6 bases, with 9 bases spanning the gap. The CDR3 contains 14 residues. Here the CDR3 reads CASSLDPRAGELFF. The CDR3 DNA reads TGTGCCAGCAGTTTAGATCCTAGGGCCGGGGAGCTGTTTTTT.

This clonotype was seen at least ten times. The V and J genes are TRBV19 and TRBJ2-3; either TRBD1 or TRBD2 may fit D (5 bases each). V was clipped by 3 bases and J by 1 base, with 8 bases between them. Germline V gene sequence: CDR1 LNHDA, CDR2 SQIVND (reference sequence). The CDR3 is made up of 14 amino acids. The CDR3 loop reads CASSIGAGTDTQYF. The CDR3 DNA reads TGTGCCAGTAGTATCGGGGCGGGCACAGATACGCAGTATTTT.

Many counts were recorded for this clonotype. V usage is TRBV6-4 and J usage is TRBJ2-7; tentatively, D is TRBD1 (6 bases). CDR3 size: 15 residues. Germline V gives CDR1 MRHNA, CDR2 SNTAGT. The germline V and J ends were trimmed by 0 bases and 2 bases, with 11 bases remaining between them. The CDR3 bases are TGTGCCAGCAGTGACTCGAGGACAGAAGCCTACGAGCAGTACTTC. Its translation is CASSDSRTEAYEQYF.

Comments on this clonotype: A read error is likely, as this CDR3 ends without the conserved phenylalanine or tryptophan. The V gene is TRBV25-1, the J gene TRBJ1-6; 12 positions match TRBD1. CDR3 size: 16 residues. J gave up 9 bases and V 5 bases, and 8 bases lay outside the gene matches. Germline V lookup: CDR1 MGHDK, CDR2 SYGVNS. The CDR3 here is CASSLGGTGGSSPLHL. The CDR3 nucleotides are TGTGCCAGCAGTTTAGGAGGGACAGGGGGCAGTTCACCCCTCCACCTT.

This clonotype showed up just once. The chain recombines TRBV12-3 or TRBV12-4 with TRBJ1-5; possible D gene TRBD1, 5 bases. The CDR3 contains 15 residues. The V end lost 6 bases, the J end lost 2 bases, and 14 bases lay between the germline ends. The CDR3 sequence: CASRVGGIGNQPQHF. As DNA, the CDR3 is TGTGCCAGCAGGGTTGGGGGGATTGGCAATCAGCCCCAGCATTTT.

This clonotype was seen only a few times. V is TRBV2 and J is TRBJ1-6; 8 positions agree with TRBD1. In germline, CDR1 is SNHLY, CDR2 FYNNEI. The CDR3 sequence is 16 residues long. The J segment lost 10 bases and the V segment lost 5 bases, leaving 13 bases of the junction unmatched. CDR3 sequence (DNA): TGTGCCAGCAGTTTTCTATCGGACAGGGTGGGCTCACCCCTCCACTTT. As protein: CASSFLSDRVGSPLHF.

The chain recombines TRBV25-1 with TRBJ1-3; D is unclear. The CDR3 has 16 residues. The germline V gene has CDR1 MGHDK and CDR2 SYGVNS. The V end was cut by 8 bases, the J end by 0 bases, with 17 bases between. For the CDR3, the DNA is TGTGCCAGCTCACCGGGTAGTGACCCCTCTGGAAACACCATATATTTT. Its protein is CASSPGSDPSGNTIYF. Full variable domain (remainder filled in from reference TRBV25-1 and TRBJ1-3): EADIYQTPRYLVIGTGKKITLECSQTMGHDKMYWYQQDPGMELHLIHYSYGVNSTEKGDLSSESTVSRIRTEHFPLTLESARPSHTSQYLCASSPGSDPSGNTIYFGEGSWLTVV.